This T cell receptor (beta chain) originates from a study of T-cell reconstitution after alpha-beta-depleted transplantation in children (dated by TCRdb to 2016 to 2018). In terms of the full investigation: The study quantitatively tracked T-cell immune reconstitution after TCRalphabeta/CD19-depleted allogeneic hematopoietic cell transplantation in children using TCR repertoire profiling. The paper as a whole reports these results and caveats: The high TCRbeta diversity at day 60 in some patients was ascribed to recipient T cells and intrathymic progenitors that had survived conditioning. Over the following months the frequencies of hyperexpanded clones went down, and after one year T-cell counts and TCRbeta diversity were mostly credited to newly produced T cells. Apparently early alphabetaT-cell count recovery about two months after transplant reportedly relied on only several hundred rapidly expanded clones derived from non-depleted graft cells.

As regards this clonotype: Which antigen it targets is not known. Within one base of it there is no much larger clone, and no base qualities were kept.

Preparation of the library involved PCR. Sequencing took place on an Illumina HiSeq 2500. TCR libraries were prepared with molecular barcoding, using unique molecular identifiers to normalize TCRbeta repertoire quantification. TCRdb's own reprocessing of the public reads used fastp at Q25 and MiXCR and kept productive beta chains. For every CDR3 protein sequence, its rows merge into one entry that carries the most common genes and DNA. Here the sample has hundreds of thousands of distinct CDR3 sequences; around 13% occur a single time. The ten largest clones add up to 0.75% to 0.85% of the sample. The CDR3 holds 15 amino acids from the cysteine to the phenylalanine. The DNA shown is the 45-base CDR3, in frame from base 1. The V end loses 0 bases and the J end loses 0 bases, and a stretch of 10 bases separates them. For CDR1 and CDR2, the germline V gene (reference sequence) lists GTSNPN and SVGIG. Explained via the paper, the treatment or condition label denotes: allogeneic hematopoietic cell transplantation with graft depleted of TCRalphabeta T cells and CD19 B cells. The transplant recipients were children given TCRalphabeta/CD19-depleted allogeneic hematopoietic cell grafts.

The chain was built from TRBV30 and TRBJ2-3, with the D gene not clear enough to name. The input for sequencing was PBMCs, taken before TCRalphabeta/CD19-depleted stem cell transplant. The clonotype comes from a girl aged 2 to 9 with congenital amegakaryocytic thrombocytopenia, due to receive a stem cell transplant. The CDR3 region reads CAWSVPTPSTDTQYF. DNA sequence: TGTGCCTGGAGTGTACCTACACCGAGCACAGATACGCAGTATTTT.